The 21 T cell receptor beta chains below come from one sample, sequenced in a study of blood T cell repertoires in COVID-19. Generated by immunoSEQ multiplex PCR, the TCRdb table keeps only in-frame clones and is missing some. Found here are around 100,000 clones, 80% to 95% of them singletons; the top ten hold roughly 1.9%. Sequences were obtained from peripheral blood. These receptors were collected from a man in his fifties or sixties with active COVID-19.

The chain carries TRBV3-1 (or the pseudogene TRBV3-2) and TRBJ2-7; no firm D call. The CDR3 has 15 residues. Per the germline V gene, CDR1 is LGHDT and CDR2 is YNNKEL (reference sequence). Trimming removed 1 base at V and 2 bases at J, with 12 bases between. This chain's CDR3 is CASSQAPGSTYEQYF. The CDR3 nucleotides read TGTGCCAGCAGCCAAGCCCCGGGTTCCACCTACGAGCAGTACTTC.

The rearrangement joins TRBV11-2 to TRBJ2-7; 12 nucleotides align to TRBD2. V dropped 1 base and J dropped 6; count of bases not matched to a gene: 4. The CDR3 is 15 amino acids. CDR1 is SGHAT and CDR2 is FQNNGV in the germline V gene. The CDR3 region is CASSLGLAGESEQYF. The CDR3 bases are TGTGCCAGCAGCTTAGGACTAGCGGGGGAGAGCGAGCAGTACTTC.

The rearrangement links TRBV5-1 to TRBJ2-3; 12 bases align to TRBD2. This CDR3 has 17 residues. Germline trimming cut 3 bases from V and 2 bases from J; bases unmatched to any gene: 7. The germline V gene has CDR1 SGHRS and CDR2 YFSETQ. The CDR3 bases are TGCGCCAGCAGCTCAGGCGGACTAGCGGGAAACACAGATACGCAGTATTTT. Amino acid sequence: CASSSGGLAGNTDTQYF.

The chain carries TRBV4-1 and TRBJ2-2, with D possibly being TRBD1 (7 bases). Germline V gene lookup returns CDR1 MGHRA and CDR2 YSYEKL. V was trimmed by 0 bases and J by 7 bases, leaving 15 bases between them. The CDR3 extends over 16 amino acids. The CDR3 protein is CASSQDRRGRGGELFF. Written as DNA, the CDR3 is TGCGCCAGCAGCCAAGATAGGAGGGGGCGTGGCGGGGAGCTGTTTTTT.

CDR3 in amino acids: CASSLGYSGSVFVLPDTQYF. CDR3 bases: TGTGCCAGCAGCTTAGGATACAGCGGGAGTGTTTTTGTTCTCCCAGATACGCAGTATTTT. The chain couples TRBV11-3 to TRBJ2-3; TRBD2 matches at 8 bases. Trimming at V came to 1 base and at J to 4 bases, leaving 19 bases not matched to a gene. Per germline, CDR1 SGHNT and CDR2 YENEEA. This CDR3 is built from 20 residues.

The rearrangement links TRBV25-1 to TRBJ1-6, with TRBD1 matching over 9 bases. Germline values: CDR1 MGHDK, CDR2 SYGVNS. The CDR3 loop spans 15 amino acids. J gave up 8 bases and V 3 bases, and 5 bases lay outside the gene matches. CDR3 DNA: TGTGCCAGCAGTGACCGACAGGGGGACTATTCACCCCTCCACTTT. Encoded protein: CASSDRQGDYSPLHF.

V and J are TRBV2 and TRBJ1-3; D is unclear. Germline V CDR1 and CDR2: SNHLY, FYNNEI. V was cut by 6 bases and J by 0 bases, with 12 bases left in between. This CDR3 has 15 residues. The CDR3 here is CASREGGSSGNTIYF. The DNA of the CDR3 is TGTGCCAGCAGAGAGGGAGGAAGCTCTGGAAACACCATATATTTT.

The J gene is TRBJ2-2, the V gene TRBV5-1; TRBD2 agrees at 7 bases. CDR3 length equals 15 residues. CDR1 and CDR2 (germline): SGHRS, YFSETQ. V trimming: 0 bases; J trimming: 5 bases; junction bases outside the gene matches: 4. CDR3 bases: TGCGCCAGCAGCTTGGGGCTAGCGGAAACCGGGGAGCTGTTTTTT. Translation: CASSLGLAETGELFF.

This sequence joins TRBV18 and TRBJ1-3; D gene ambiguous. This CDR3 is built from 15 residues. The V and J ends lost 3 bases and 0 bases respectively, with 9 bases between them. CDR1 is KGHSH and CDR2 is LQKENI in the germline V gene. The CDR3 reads CASSPQHRSGNTIYF. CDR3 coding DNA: TGTGCCAGCTCACCCCAACACCGCTCTGGAAACACCATATATTTT.

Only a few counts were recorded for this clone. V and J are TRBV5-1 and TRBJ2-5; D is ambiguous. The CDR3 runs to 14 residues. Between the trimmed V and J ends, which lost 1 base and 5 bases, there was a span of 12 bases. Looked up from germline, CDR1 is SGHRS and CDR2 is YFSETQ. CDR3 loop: CASSLNQVTETQYF. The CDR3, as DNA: TGCGCCAGCAGCTTGAATCAGGTCACCGAGACCCAGTACTTC.

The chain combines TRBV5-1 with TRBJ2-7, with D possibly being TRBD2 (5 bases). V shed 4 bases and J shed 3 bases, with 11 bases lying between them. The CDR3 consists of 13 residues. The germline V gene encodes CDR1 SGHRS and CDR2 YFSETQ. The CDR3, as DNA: TGCGCCAGCAGCCCTTTAAGCGGCTACGAGCAGTACTTC. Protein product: CASSPLSGYEQYF.

CDR3 sequence reads: CATRRKGEGGNQPQHF. In DNA, the CDR3 is TGTGCCACCAGGAGGAAAGGGGAGGGGGGCAATCAGCCCCAGCATTTT. This chain links TRBV24-1 with TRBJ1-5, with a weak D call TRBD1 (6 bases). This CDR3 has 16 amino acids. CDR1 KGHDR and CDR2 SFDVKD come from the germline V gene. Trimming removed 7 bases from V and 2 bases from J, with 17 bases in between.

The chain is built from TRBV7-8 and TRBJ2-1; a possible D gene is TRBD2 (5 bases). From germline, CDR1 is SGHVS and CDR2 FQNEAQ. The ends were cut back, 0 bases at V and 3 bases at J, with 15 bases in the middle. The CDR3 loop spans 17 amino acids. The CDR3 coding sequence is TGTGCCAGCAGCTTAGCGCGAGGCGGGCCTAGCTACAATGAGCAGTTCTTC. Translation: CASSLARGGPSYNEQFF.

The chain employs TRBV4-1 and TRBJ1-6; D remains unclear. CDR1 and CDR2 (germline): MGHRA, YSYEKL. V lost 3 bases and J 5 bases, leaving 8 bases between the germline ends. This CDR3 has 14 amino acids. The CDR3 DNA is TGCGCCAGCAGCCATACAGCGGATAATTCACCCCTCCACTTT. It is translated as CASSHTADNSPLHF.

For the CDR3, the DNA is TGTGCCAGCAGCCGAAAGGACTCCGGGGAGCTGTTTTTT. Protein sequence: CASSRKDSGELFF. The rearrangement uses TRBV3-1 (or the pseudogene TRBV3-2) and TRBJ2-2; weak D call: TRBD2 (5 bases). The CDR3 extends over 13 amino acids. Germline CDR1 is LGHDT and CDR2 is YNNKEL (reference sequence). Trimming removed 4 bases at V and 6 bases at J, with 9 bases between.

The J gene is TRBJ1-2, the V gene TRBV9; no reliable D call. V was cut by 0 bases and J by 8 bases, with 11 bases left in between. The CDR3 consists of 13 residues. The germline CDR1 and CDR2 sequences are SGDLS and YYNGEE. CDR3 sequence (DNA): TGTGCCAGCAGCGTAGCACAGAATAGGGGCTACACCTTC. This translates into CASSVAQNRGYTF.

The CDR3 DNA reads TGTGCCAGCAGTTACTCGAGAAGAGGGCCTGAAGCTTTCTTT. It yields the protein CASSYSRRGPEAFF. The chain links TRBV6-5 to TRBJ1-1; the D is unclear. CDR1 is MNHEY, CDR2 SVGAGI, per germline. This CDR3 spans 14 amino acids. Trimming removed 0 bases at V and 6 bases at J, with 11 bases between.

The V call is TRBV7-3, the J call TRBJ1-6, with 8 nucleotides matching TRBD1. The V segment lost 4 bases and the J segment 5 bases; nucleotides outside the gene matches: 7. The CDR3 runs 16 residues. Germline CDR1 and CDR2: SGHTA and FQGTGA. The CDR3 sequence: CASSSQGALNNSPLHF. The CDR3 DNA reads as TGTGCCAGCAGCTCGCAGGGGGCTTTGAATAATTCACCCCTCCACTTT. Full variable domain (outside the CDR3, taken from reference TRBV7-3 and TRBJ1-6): GAGVSQTPSNKVTEKGKYVELRCDPISGHTALYWYRQSLGQGPEFLIYFQGTGAADDSGLPNDRFFAVRPEGSVSTLKIQRTERGDSAVYLCASSSQGALNNSPLHFGNGTRLTVT.

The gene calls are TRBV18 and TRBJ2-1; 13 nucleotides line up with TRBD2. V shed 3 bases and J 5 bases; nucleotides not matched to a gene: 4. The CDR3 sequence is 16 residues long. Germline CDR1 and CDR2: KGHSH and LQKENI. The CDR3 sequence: CASSPPGLAGHNEQFF. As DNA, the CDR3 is TGTGCCAGCTCACCTCCGGGACTAGCGGGACACAATGAGCAGTTCTTC.

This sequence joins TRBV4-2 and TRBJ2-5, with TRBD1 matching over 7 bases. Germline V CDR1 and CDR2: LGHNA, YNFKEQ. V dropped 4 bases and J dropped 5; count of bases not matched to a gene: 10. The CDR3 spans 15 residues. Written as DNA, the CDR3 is TGTGCCAGCAGCCTCAATTACAGGGGACGGGAGACCCAGTACTTC. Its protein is CASSLNYRGRETQYF.

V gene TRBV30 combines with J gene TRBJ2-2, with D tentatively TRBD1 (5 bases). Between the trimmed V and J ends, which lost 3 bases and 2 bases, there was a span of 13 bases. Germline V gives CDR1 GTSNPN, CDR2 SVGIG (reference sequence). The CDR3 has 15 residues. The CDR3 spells CAWRPFQGNTGELFF. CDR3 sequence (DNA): TGTGCCTGGAGGCCCTTCCAGGGTAACACCGGGGAGCTGTTTTTT.